This T cell receptor beta chain is from a study of blood T cell repertoires in COVID-19 (dated by TCRdb to 2020 to 2021). For context, the study as a whole: Samples covering the acute and convalescent phases of COVID-19 were provided by collaborators in the United States, Italy and Spain. Nearly every sample came with metadata listing a de-identified subject ID, COVID-19 status, age in years and sex. The repertoires were made available in a free public database intended to serve as a resource for research on the immune response to SARS-CoV-2. HLA class I and class II types, where available, came from metadata supplied by the sample provider rather than from assay-based typing. Deeply sampled blood TCRbeta repertoires from subjects exposed to, actively infected with, or recovered from COVID-19 were included in the dataset. The prospective study material was composed of cDNA or gDNA derived from T cells, B-cell-depleted T cells, or PBMCs. Samples were obtained from the ongoing ImmuneRACE study (first 160 participants) and from about 1,300 subjects provided by 6 global collaborators.

TCRbeta CDR3 regions were amplified from genomic DNA by means of the immunoSEQ Assay, a bias-controlled multiplex PCR. In the authors' own workflow: The number of nucleated cells in each sample was estimated by amplification of reference gene primers within the assay. To quantify the absolute abundance of each unique TCRbeta CDR3 rearrangement, sequence reads were collapsed and filtered. For each sample, productive Simpson clonality was calculated by taking the square root of Simpson's diversity index across productive rearrangements. TCRdb took over this immuneACCESS table, retaining in-frame rearrangements with V and J assigned. Such tables are incomplete; in checked studies, under half of the missing clones stem from an unresolved V gene, and the remainder is unexplained. The DNA gave D and trimming, while V, J and clone size come from that table. The sample table contains roughly 100,000 clones; only one count was recorded for 80% to 90% of them. The ten largest clones add up to 3% to 3.5% of the sample.

The collaborating institutions used their own protocols to collect whole blood in K2EDTA tubes. For TCRbeta analysis, collaborators shipped samples in one of three forms: frozen whole blood, isolated PBMCs, or DNA extracted from either of those sample types. General conclusions and limits of the study: How much clinical and demographic metadata was included differed by source and by participant, and the metadata was provided uncurated.

The cysteine opens and the phenylalanine closes a CDR3 of 14 amino acids. Left in the record is the CDR3 DNA by itself, 42 bases read in frame from the first base. Germline trimming amounts to 2 bases on V and 7 bases on J, with 1 as the count of junction bases outside the gene matches. CDR1 and CDR2, looked up from the germline V gene, are SGHVS and FNYEAQ. Notes on this clone: This clone's antigen is unknown. No base qualities exist here, and no much larger clone lies one base off it.

The chain is made from TRBV7-6 and TRBJ1-6; TRBD1 fits 8 bases in the junction. This receptor was identified in a human donor in a cohort sampled during active COVID-19. The specimen was peripheral blood. The CDR3 reads CASSLNRGNSPLHF. The DNA reads as follows: TGTGCCAGCAGCTTAAACAGGGGGAATTCACCCCTCCACTTT.